This is a list of T cell receptor beta chains from one sample in a study of T cell responses to AZD1222 COVID-19 vaccine. Data came from immunoSEQ multiplex PCR; TCRdb stores just in-frame clones and leaves some out. This table has more than 140,000 clones, 70% to 90% appearing once. The starting material was peripheral blood, obtained on day 0 of MenACWY control vaccination. These receptors were taken from an adult in good health. The CDR3 runs from the conserved cysteine through the conserved F or W. A D gene is named only where the DNA matches it firmly. The size field is filled for only some rows; it gives once, few, many or a size class.

>TRBJ2-2|NA|TRBD1|TRBV6-5
CASSSGQGTTGELFF
TGTGCCAGCAGTTCCGGACAGGGAACCACCGGGGAGCTGTTTTTT
>TRBJ2-2|NA|TRBD2|TRBV5-1
CASGGGANTGELFF
TGCGCCAGCGGCGGGGGTGCGAACACCGGGGAGCTGTTTTTT
>TRBJ1-1|few|NA|TRBV9
CASSVDLNTEAFF
TGTGCCAGCAGCGTAGACCTAAACACTGAAGCTTTCTTT
>TRBJ1-2|NA|TRBD1|TRBV6-5
CASSSQGERGYTF
TGTGCCAGCAGTAGTCAGGGGGAGAGGGGCTACACCTTC
>TRBJ2-1|NA|NA|TRBV6-2/TRBV6-3
CASSPTSTYNEQFF
TGTGCCAGCAGCCCTACTAGCACCTACAATGAGCAGTTCTTC
>TRBJ1-5|once|NA|TRBV24-1
CATQAVSNQPQHF
TGTGCCACCCAGGCTGTTAGCAATCAGCCCCAGCATTTT
>TRBJ1-5|NA|NA|TRBV6-6
CASSYPSLGVQPQHF
TGTGCCAGCAGTTACCCGTCTTTAGGGGTTCAGCCCCAGCATTTT
>TRBJ1-1|NA|NA|TRBV6-2/TRBV6-3
CASSYGFLNTEAFF
TGTGCCAGCAGTTACGGATTTTTGAACACTGAAGCTTTCTTT
>TRBJ1-3|NA|NA|TRBV2
CASLRGVGLTDTIYF
TGTGCCAGCCTACGAGGGGTAGGGCTGACGGACACCATATATTTT
>TRBJ1-3|NA|NA|TRBV6-6
CASRGHSGNTIYF
TGTGCCAGCAGAGGCCACTCTGGAAACACCATATATTTT
>TRBJ1-1|once|TRBD1|TRBV6-5
CASSYGTAILNTEAFF
TGTGCCAGCAGTTATGGGACAGCTATTTTGAACACTGAAGCTTTCTTT
>TRBJ2-7|NA|TRBD1|TRBV6-2/TRBV6-3
CASSATGSYEQYF
TGTGCCAGCAGTGCGACAGGGTCCTACGAGCAGTACTTC
>TRBJ2-3|NA|NA|TRBV12-3/TRBV12-4
CANRRETDTQYF
TGTGCCAACCGCCGGGAGACAGATACGCAGTATTTT
>TRBJ2-3|NA|NA|TRBV19
CASSIRSPLDTQYF
TGTGCCAGTAGTATTAGATCCCCCTTGGATACGCAGTATTTT
>TRBJ2-7|NA|NA|TRBV27
CASSLGLFVEQYF
TGTGCCAGCAGTTTAGGACTATTTGTCGAGCAGTACTTC
>TRBJ1-6|NA|TRBD1|TRBV7-6
CASSLSWTGIYNSPLHF
TGTGCCAGCAGCTTATCCTGGACAGGGATCTATAATTCACCCCTCCACTTT
>TRBJ1-1|NA|TRBD1|TRBV5-1
CASSDRDSLEAFF
TGCGCCAGCAGCGATCGGGACAGCCTTGAAGCTTTCTTT
>TRBJ1-2|NA|NA|TRBV5-1
CASSLHGVNYGYTF
TGCGCCAGCAGCTTGCACGGGGTTAACTATGGCTACACCTTC
>TRBJ1-4|NA|NA|TRBV4-2
CASSQLSEKLFF
TGTGCCAGCAGCCAACTGTCCGAGAAACTGTTTTTT
>TRBJ2-1|NA|NA|TRBV6-2/TRBV6-3
CASSYGPSSYNEQFF
TGTGCCAGCAGTTACGGCCCGAGCTCCTACAATGAGCAGTTCTTC
>TRBJ1-5|once|NA|TRBV27
CASSREGNQPQHF
TGTGCCAGCAGCAGGGAGGGGAATCAGCCCCAGCATTTT
>TRBJ2-7|NA|NA|TRBV19
CASSFVPVAYEQYF
TGTGCCAGTAGCTTCGTCCCCGTAGCGTACGAGCAGTACTTC
>TRBJ2-3|NA|NA|TRBV24-1
CATSTGDTQYF
TGTGCCACCTCGACGGGGGATACGCAGTATTTT
>TRBJ1-1|NA|NA|TRBV18
CASSPLAQGEAFF
TGTGCCAGCTCACCACTCGCTCAGGGTGAAGCTTTCTTT
>TRBJ1-3|NA|NA|TRBV4-1
CASSQDHGGFGVGNTIYF
TGCGCCAGCAGCCAAGATCACGGGGGCTTTGGTGTCGGAAACACCATATATTTT
>TRBJ2-1|once|NA|TRBV29-1
CSCRRLAREQFF
TGCAGCTGTAGACGGTTGGCTCGTGAGCAGTTCTTC
>TRBJ2-6|once|NA|TRBV5-1
CASSLDNLAGANVLTF
TGCGCCAGCAGCTTGGACAACTTGGCTGGGGCCAACGTCCTGACTTTC
>TRBJ1-5|NA|NA|TRBV6-6
CASRLGNGLQPQHF
TGTGCCAGCAGACTGGGGAACGGACTTCAGCCCCAGCATTTT
>TRBJ1-1|NA|TRBD1|TRBV6-5
CASSLTGKAEAFF
TGTGCCAGCAGTCTGACAGGGAAGGCTGAAGCTTTCTTT
>TRBJ1-6|NA|TRBD1|TRBV5-6
CASSFTGDSPLHF
TGTGCCAGCAGCTTTACAGGGGATTCACCCCTCCACTTT
>TRBJ2-1|few|TRBD2|TRBV24-1
CATTQSGRAYNEQFF
TGTGCCACCACTCAGAGCGGGAGGGCCTACAATGAGCAGTTCTTC
>TRBJ2-5|NA|NA|TRBV7-6
CASGQETQYF
TGTGCCAGCGGCCAAGAGACCCAGTACTTC
>TRBJ2-5|NA|NA|TRBV6-2/TRBV6-3
CASSYLGRETQYF
TGTGCCAGCAGTTACTTGGGGAGGGAGACCCAGTACTTC
>TRBJ2-3|NA|NA|TRBV28
CASSRSTDTQYF
TGTGCCAGCAGTCGGAGCACAGATACGCAGTATTTT
>TRBJ2-1|NA|TRBD2|TRBV6-1
CASSGGTSVESYNEQFF
TGTGCCAGCAGTGGCGGGACTAGCGTTGAGAGCTACAATGAGCAGTTCTTC
>TRBJ1-1|once|NA|TRBV7-9
CASVMGAQNTEAFF
TGTGCCAGCGTAATGGGAGCGCAGAACACTGAAGCTTTCTTT
>TRBJ1-2|NA|TRBD1|TRBV7-8
CASSLQAGGDLYTF
TGTGCCAGCAGCTTACAGGCAGGGGGGGACCTCTACACCTTC
>TRBJ1-5|NA|NA|TRBV6-5
CASSPELNQPQHF
TGTGCCAGCAGTCCGGAACTAAATCAGCCCCAGCATTTT
>TRBJ2-1|NA|TRBD2|TRBV6-2/TRBV6-3
CASSYLAGYNEQFF
TGTGCCAGCAGTTATCTAGCGGGTTACAATGAGCAGTTCTTC
>TRBJ2-3|NA|NA|TRBV6-1
CASSDPGPRVDTQYF
TGTGCCAGCAGTGACCCGGGCCCCAGGGTGGATACGCAGTATTTT